A single sample gave rise to the 24 T cell receptor beta chains below, sequenced in a study of blood T cell repertoires in COVID-19 (dated by TCRdb to 2019 to 2021). Library prep was done by the immunoSEQ multiplex PCR assay. Imported from immuneACCESS, the table was reduced by TCRdb to in-frame sequences with V and J called. These copies leave out some clones; in studies compared against another copy, an unresolved V gene accounts for under half, and the cause of the remainder is not known. This sample gives hundreds of thousands of clones in total; approximately 85% of them show up just once. The leading ten clones occupy approximately 5% of the sample. The sequenced sample was peripheral blood. All receptors derive from a man between 50 and 59 years old with COVID-19, enrolled during active disease.

This CDR3 is CASSVVGGGTEAFF. The CDR3 region has the DNA TGTGCCAGCAGCGTAGTTGGTGGCGGCACTGAAGCTTTCTTT. The rearrangement links TRBV9 to TRBJ1-1; D remains unclear. This CDR3 region has 14 residues. CDR1 is SGDLS, CDR2 YYNGEE, per germline. V gave up 0 bases and J gave up 4 bases, with 10 bases separating them.

The chain combines TRBV11-1 with TRBJ1-4; a possible D gene is TRBD1 (6 bases). Germline lookup yields CDR1 SGHAT and CDR2 FQDESV (reference sequence). Deletions cut 4 bases from V and 3 bases from J, with 12 bases between. The CDR3 is 15 residues long. The CDR3 reads CASSSRQVANEKLFF. For the CDR3, the DNA is TGTGCCAGCAGCTCCAGACAGGTGGCTAATGAAAAACTGTTTTTT.

The rearrangement uses TRBV16 and TRBJ1-2; 9 positions match TRBD1. The germline V gene has CDR1 KGHSY and CDR2 FQNENV. CDR3 length: 14 residues. J was trimmed by 8 bases and V by 4 bases; bases with no gene match: 8. CDR3 region: CASSPPGQGFGYTF. DNA of the CDR3: TGTGCCAGCAGCCCCCCGGGACAGGGATTCGGCTACACCTTC.

The chain employs TRBV28 and TRBJ1-2; maybe TRBD1 (6 bases). The V gene lost 6 bases and the J gene lost 3 bases, with 14 bases spanning the gap. This CDR3 is 14 amino acids long. CDR1 is MDHEN, CDR2 SYDVKM, per germline. The CDR3 loop reads CASSNNRAHYGYTF. CDR3 nucleotides: TGTGCCAGCAGCAATAACAGGGCCCACTATGGCTACACCTTC.

The chain uses TRBV3-1 (or the pseudogene TRBV3-2) and TRBJ1-3; D is undetermined. The CDR3 is 12 amino acids. V lost 4 bases, J lost 16 bases, and 17 bases lay in between. Germline CDR1 and CDR2: LGHDT and YNNKEL (reference sequence). CDR3 sequence: CASSLSSGGQYF. CDR3 coding DNA: TGTGCCAGCAGCCTATCGTCCGGCGGCCAGTATTTT.

The V and J genes are TRBV12-3 or TRBV12-4 and TRBJ2-7; 8 bases are shared with TRBD1. Trimming at V came to 5 bases and at J to 7 bases, leaving 7 bases not matched to a gene. The length of the CDR3 is 13 residues. The CDR3 is CASSQDRDGEQYF. CDR3 sequence (DNA): TGTGCCAGCAGTCAGGACAGGGACGGAGAGCAGTACTTC.

The J gene is TRBJ1-1, the V gene TRBV5-1, with 7 bases fitting TRBD1. Germline V gene sequence: CDR1 SGHRS, CDR2 YFSETQ. This CDR3 has 15 amino acids. V shed 5 bases and J 1 base; nucleotides not matched to a gene: 8. This chain's CDR3 is CASRPRDSKNTEAFF. The CDR3 DNA follows: TGCGCCAGCAGGCCCCGGGACAGCAAGAACACTGAAGCTTTCTTT.

In its sample, this clone was seen once. This chain joins TRBV28 and TRBJ1-4; 9 bases fit TRBD1. The ends lost 2 bases at V and 5 bases at J; junction bases unmatched: 6. Germline-derived CDR1 and CDR2 are MDHEN and SYDVKM. The CDR3 has 16 amino acids. The chain's CDR3 is CASSLLDGQGNEKLFF. The CDR3 DNA sequence: TGTGCCAGCAGTTTACTTGATGGACAGGGGAATGAAAAACTGTTTTTT.

J is TRBJ2-2 and V is TRBV9, with D uncertain. The ends were cut back, 0 bases at V and 3 bases at J, with 9 bases in the middle. Germline CDR1 SGDLS, CDR2 YYNGEE. CDR3 length equals 15 residues. The CDR3 protein is CASSVEGVDTGELFF. The CDR3 DNA is TGTGCCAGCAGCGTAGAAGGAGTTGACACCGGGGAGCTGTTTTTT. The whole variable domain, remainder taken from reference TRBV9 and TRBJ2-2, is DSGVTQTPKHLITATGQRVTLRCSPRSGDLSVYWYQQSLDQGLQFLIQYYNGEERAKGNILERFSAQQFPDLHSELNLSSLELGDSALYFCASSVEGVDTGELFFGEGSRLTVL.

The chain employs TRBV29-1 and TRBJ1-4, with unresolved D. The germline V gene has CDR1 SQVTM and CDR2 ANQGSEA. This CDR3 region has 13 residues. The V end was cut by 4 bases, the J end by 5 bases, with 11 bases between. Here the CDR3 reads CSVALGSNEKLFF. The CDR3 nucleotides are TGCAGCGTTGCATTAGGGAGCAATGAAAAACTGTTTTTT.

The chain carries TRBV5-5 and TRBJ1-1, with 8 bases aligning to TRBD1. Germline loops: CDR1 SGHKS, CDR2 YYEKEE (reference sequence). V lost 0 bases, J lost 11 bases, and 3 bases stayed unmatched. The CDR3 is 12 residues long. CDR3 nucleotide sequence: TGTGCCAGCAGCTTGGTATACAGGGGGGCTTTCTTT. Translating it yields CASSLVYRGAFF.

The genes are TRBV10-3 and TRBJ1-6; TRBD1 matches at 7 bases. After removal of 8 bases from V and 7 bases from J, the junction contained 2 bases not matched to a gene. CDR1 and CDR2 (germline): ENHRY, SYGVKD. The CDR3 extends over 12 amino acids. The DNA of the CDR3 is TGTGCCATCGGGACAGCCAATTCACCCCTCCACTTT. Translating gives CAIGTANSPLHF.

This CDR3 reads CAWSSGASRGNTIYF. CDR3 nucleotides: TGTGCCTGGAGCTCTGGGGCTTCGCGAGGAAACACCATATATTTT. The V gene is TRBV30, the J gene TRBJ1-3; TRBD1 is a possible D gene (5 bases). The V gene lost 3 bases and the J gene lost 4 bases, with 16 bases spanning the gap. This CDR3 comprises 15 residues. Germline-derived CDR1 and CDR2 are GTSNPN and SVGIG (reference sequence).

This chain links TRBV6-1 with TRBJ1-2; 10 bases agree with TRBD1. This CDR3 spans 16 amino acids. The germline CDR1 and CDR2 sequences are MNHNS and SASEGT. Germline trimming cut 2 bases from V and 7 bases from J; bases unmatched to any gene: 10. The CDR3 region has the DNA TGTGCCAGCAGTGAAACGGACCTGACAGGGGGCCTTGGCTACACCTTC. This sequence encodes CASSETDLTGGLGYTF.

This chain joins TRBV5-1 and TRBJ2-7, with TRBD2 as a possible D gene (6 bases). V gave up 6 bases and J gave up 3 bases, with 16 bases separating them. Germline V gene data show CDR1 as SGHRS and CDR2 as YFSETQ. There are 14 residues in the CDR3. CDR3 coding DNA: TGCGCCAGCACCCCGGGACTCGGGAACTACGAGCAGTACTTC. Its translation is CASTPGLGNYEQYF.

This clone appeared a single time. The gene calls are TRBV20-1 and TRBJ2-1; D gene unclear. V was pared by 3 bases and J by 4 bases, with 7 bases between. CDR3 length: 12 residues. In germline, CDR1 is DFQATT, CDR2 SNEGSKA (reference sequence). CDR3 sequence reads: CSASQAYNEQFF. CDR3 sequence (DNA): TGCAGTGCTAGTCAGGCTTACAATGAGCAGTTCTTC.

CDR3 amino acids: CASSQAGGTEKLFF. For the CDR3, the DNA is TGTGCCAGCAGCCAAGCCGGGGGGACGGAAAAACTGTTTTTT. The gene calls are TRBV4-2 and TRBJ1-4; perhaps TRBD1 as D (5 bases). This CDR3 is built from 14 residues. In germline, CDR1 is LGHNA, CDR2 YNFKEQ. V lost 1 base and J 8 bases, leaving 11 bases between the germline ends.

This clone has a handful of counts. The chain links TRBV2 to TRBJ1-3; 7 bases align to TRBD1. CDR1 is SNHLY, CDR2 FYNNEI, per germline. This CDR3 region has 14 residues. V trimming: 6 bases; J trimming: 4 bases; junction bases outside the gene matches: 6. This chain's CDR3 is CASREGARGNTIYF. For the CDR3, the DNA is TGTGCCAGCAGGGAGGGGGCCCGCGGAAACACCATATATTTT.

The chain couples TRBV30 to TRBJ2-7, with 9 bases matching TRBD1. The CDR3 sequence is 15 residues long. V trimming: 3 bases; J trimming: 0 bases; junction bases outside the gene matches: 6. Germline V CDR1 and CDR2: GTSNPN, SVGIG (reference sequence). CDR3 bases: TGTGCCTGGAGCGGACAGGGGATCGCCTCCTACGAGCAGTACTTC. Encoded protein: CAWSGQGIASYEQYF.

The gene calls are TRBV12-3 or TRBV12-4 and TRBJ2-1; D is ambiguous. Trimming cost V 7 bases and J 10 bases, with 17 bases left between them. The CDR3 extends over 13 amino acids. CDR3 in amino acids: CASTTPTKSEQFF. CDR3 bases: TGTGCCAGCACCACCCCCACTAAGTCCGAGCAGTTCTTC.

This chain links TRBV6-6 with TRBJ2-3; 13 bases are a match to TRBD2. V lost 2 bases to trimming and J lost 4 bases; unmatched junction nucleotides: 3. The CDR3 totals 16 residues. The V gene's germline CDR1 is MNHNY and CDR2 SVGAGI (reference sequence). The CDR3 protein is CASSYGGLAGADTQYF. The CDR3 DNA sequence: TGTGCCAGCAGTTACGGTGGACTAGCGGGGGCAGATACGCAGTATTTT.

The J gene is TRBJ1-1, the V gene TRBV6-2 or TRBV6-3; D may be TRBD1 (5 bases). The germline V and J ends were trimmed by 3 bases and 5 bases, with 13 bases remaining between them. In germline, CDR1 is MNHEY, CDR2 SVGEGT. The length of the CDR3 is 14 residues. The CDR3 DNA reads as TGTGCCAGCAGTTATATGATCGGGGGGACTGAAGCTTTCTTT. Translation: CASSYMIGGTEAFF.

This sequence joins TRBV19 and TRBJ1-2; D is ambiguous. V was cut by 4 bases and J by 0 bases, with 9 bases left in between. This CDR3 has 14 residues. Germline V gives CDR1 LNHDA, CDR2 SQIVND (reference sequence). The CDR3 spells CASSNRVSNYGYTF. In nucleotides, the CDR3 is TGTGCCAGTAGTAACAGAGTCTCTAACTATGGCTACACCTTC.

This clone has a single count. This sequence joins TRBV5-1 and TRBJ2-1; D may match TRBD1 or TRBD2 (6 bases each). CDR1 and CDR2 from the germline V gene are SGHRS and YFSETQ. V dropped 4 bases and J dropped 8 bases, with 13 bases sitting between them. The CDR3 loop spans 13 amino acids. DNA for the CDR3: TGCGCCAGCAGCCTGGGGGGCCGAGATGAGCAGTTCTTC. This sequence encodes CASSLGGRDEQFF.